This T cell receptor (beta chain) stems from a study of blood T cell repertoires in COVID-19. This CDR3 spans 17 amino acids. TCRdb's table, derived via immunoSEQ multiplex PCR, lists solely in-frame clones and lacks some. Of hundreds of thousands of clones in the sample, about nine tenths were seen once. The source is an older man with acute or convalescent COVID-19. V and J are TRBV21-1 and TRBJ2-3; TRBD1 is taken as the D call from the table, unchecked against the DNA. TRBV21-1 is flagged as a pseudogene. Sample: peripheral blood. The CDR3 DNA is TGTGCCAGCAGCAAAGAGACGGGACAGGGAGTGGCAGATACGCAGTATTTT. Translated, it gives CASSKETGQGVADTQYF.